This T cell receptor (beta chain) was found in a study of blood T cell repertoires in COVID-19. Symptom resolution, clearance, or two negative PCRs marked donors in Cohort 3 as recovered. From germline, CDR1 is LNHDA and CDR2 SQIVND (reference sequence). CDR3 length: 11 residues. Clones were read by immunoSEQ multiplex PCR, and TCRdb kept only the in-frame ones, dropping some. The sample yields about 480,000 clones, approximately 87% seen once. This TCR came from a woman aged 40 to 50 who had recovered from COVID-19. The sequencing input was PBMCs or T cells enriched from blood (not recorded which). V is TRBV19 and J is TRBJ1-1; no reliable D call. CDR3 bases: TGTGTCTGCAGCGGGAACACTGAAGCTTTCTTT. The encoded protein is CVCSGNTEAFF.